This T cell receptor beta chain is from a study of OX40 agonist ivuxolimab in advanced cancers. In terms of the full investigation: Ivuxolimab, which targeted the costimulatory receptor OX40 (CD134), was an agonistic, fully human IgG2 monoclonal antibody. Intravenous ivuxolimab was administered to patients every 2 weeks at six dose levels: 0.01, 0.1, 0.3, 1.5, 3 and 10 mg/kg. Among the approximately 54 dose-escalation patients, roughly 20 had hepatocellular carcinoma, approximately 15 melanoma, 9 renal cell carcinoma and 9 head and neck cancer. In the dose-escalation cohort, nearly 85% of patients were male, and the mean age was approximately 60 years with a range of roughly 20 to 85. Patients were allowed to have had prior anti-PD-1, anti-PD-L1 or anti-CTLA-4 therapy, and 30% to 50% of the dose-escalation patients had previously received checkpoint inhibitors. Partial responses occurred in three dose-escalation patients: two with cutaneous melanoma and one with hepatocellular carcinoma. The point of sequencing TCRbeta in the periphery was to test whether ivuxolimab changed TCR sequence diversity and drove clonal T-cell expansion. The paper describes the monotherapy dose-escalation part (N ≈ 51 patients) of the phase I trial of ivuxolimab. General findings and caveats noted by the study authors: On average, CD8+ T cells showed more expanded clones than CD4+ T cells after ivuxolimab. Partial responders in the 0.1-3.0 mg/kg groups had among the lowest normalized peripheral clonal expansion, especially among CD8+ T cells. Clonal expansion of both CD4+ and CD8+ blood T cells was observed from baseline to week 6 at doses 0.1 to 3.0 mg/kg. Low levels of normalized T-cell clonal expansion were also seen in some patients who did not respond. The antigen specificity of the clonally expanded peripheral T cells was not determined.

Patients with autoimmune disease history or receiving systemic immunosuppression were excluded from the trial. Peripheral blood for TCR sequencing was collected from all dose cohorts at baseline, on cycle 4 day 1, and on cycle 7 day 1. The samples were taken from a phase I, first-in-human, multicenter, open-label dose-escalation trial of ivuxolimab. The trial enrolled adults with locally advanced or metastatic head and neck squamous cell, hepatocellular, melanoma or renal cell carcinoma. Before TCR sequencing, CD4+ and CD8+ T cells were separately sorted from peripheral blood. A word on this clone: What antigen it recognizes has not been identified. No base quality values were provided; no much bigger clone lies one nucleotide off.

To sequence the TCRbeta CDR3 region, genomic DNA was isolated from the sorted cells. The immunoSEQ Assay was used to sequence the TCRbeta CDR3 regions. The immuneACCESS repertoire file appears here via TCRdb, limited to in-frame rearrangements. These files lack a portion of the clones; in checked studies, under half of the deficit traces to unresolved V genes, and the cause of the others is not known. This sample gives 8,000 to 11,000 clones in total; 70% to 80% of them show up just once. The top ten hold roughly 30% of the sample. The starting material was CD4+ or CD8+ T cells sorted from blood, obtained in a trial of the OX40 agonist ivuxolimab. The TCR comes from an adult with an advanced solid tumor such as melanoma, head and neck, liver or kidney cancer.

The CDR3 reads CASSYREGGTEAFF. At the DNA level, the sequence is TGTGCCAGTAGTTACAGGGAGGGGGGCACTGAAGCTTTCTTT. The chain uses TRBV19 and TRBJ1-1; a tentative D match to TRBD1 spans 6 bases. The germline V gene (reference sequence) supplies CDR1 LNHDA and CDR2 SQIVND. The CDR3, cysteine through phenylalanine, is 14 amino acids long. The sequence is cut down to CDR3 DNA, 42 bases in frame from base 1. V was cut back by 5 bases and J by 4 bases, leaving a gap of 14 bases between them.